This TCR beta chain was obtained from a study of metastatic and nonmetastatic thyroid tumors. Study background: Across peripheral blood and tumor or nodule tissue samples taken from malignant and benign thyroid patients, the repertoires were compared with one another.

Study-wide results and caveats: Significantly greater TCR beta diversity was reportedly found in malignant thyroid tumors than in benign nodules (in blood and tumor).

This clone was counted ten times or more. Its antigen is unidentified. Source study methods: The study built a papillary thyroid cancer distant-metastasis classifier from CDR3 differences across clinicopathological groups. TCRdb re-analyzed the PCR reads through MiXCR. Here the V and J calls rest on TCRdb's processing, not on the authors' analysis. The data show some 20,000 clones, around 16% seen once. Germline CDR1 SNHLY, CDR2 FYNNEI. With 8 bases clipped from V and 3 bases from J, the junction kept 10 bases outside the gene matches. CDR3 length equals 14 residues. Thyroid surgery was performed in patients who had received no treatment beforehand.

The sequenced material came from blood. The rearrangement uses TRBV2 and TRBJ2-7; 7 nucleotides match TRBD1. The receptor's source is a male donor with papillary thyroid cancer or a benign thyroid nodule (not recorded which). Some clones in this sample may be carry-over from other donors' samples. CDR3 in DNA: TGTGCCAGCTCCATACAGGGGTGGATCTACGAGCAGTACTTC. Amino acids: CASSIQGWIYEQYF.